This T cell receptor beta chain was obtained from a study of blood T cells in healthy people across ages. About the study: Per two T cells, about one barcoded beta molecule was captured through template switching. Study-level results: There were more naive CD4+ cells and higher diversity in long-lived donors than in aged donors.

A remark on this clonotype: Its antigen is unidentified.

The V end lost 7 bases, the J end lost 6 bases, and 10 bases lay between the germline ends. The germline V gene has CDR1 MDHEN and CDR2 SYDVKM. This CDR3 spans 11 amino acids. The individuals who served as donors were healthy Caucasians living in Russia, aged roughly 6 to 100. A sample-barcoded 5' primer and a J-beta primer mix were used in a second PCR of roughly 7 to 11 cycles. Every molecule of cDNA carried a tag from a template-switch adaptor with 12 random nucleotides. TCRdb used MiXCR to reprocess the 5' RACE reads, holding one entry per CDR3 protein. The data show some 1.6 million distinct CDR3 sequences, about 31% seen once.

Sequenced material: blood. This sequence joins TRBV28 and TRBJ2-7; possibly TRBD2 for D (5 bases). The TCR sequence derives from a woman younger than 45 in good health. The CDR3 DNA follows: TGTGCCAGCACCGTACGGGGCGAGCAGTACTTC. This sequence encodes CASTVRGEQYF.